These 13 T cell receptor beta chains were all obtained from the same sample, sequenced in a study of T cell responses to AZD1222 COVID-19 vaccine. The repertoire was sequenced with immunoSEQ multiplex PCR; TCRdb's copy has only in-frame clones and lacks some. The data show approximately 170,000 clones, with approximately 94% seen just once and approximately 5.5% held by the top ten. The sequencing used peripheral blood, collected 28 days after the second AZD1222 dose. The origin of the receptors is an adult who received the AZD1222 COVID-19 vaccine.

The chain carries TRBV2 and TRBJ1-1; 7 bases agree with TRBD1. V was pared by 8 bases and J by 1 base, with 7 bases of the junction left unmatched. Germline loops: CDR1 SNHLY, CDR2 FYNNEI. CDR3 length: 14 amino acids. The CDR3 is CASGNRGPNTEAFF. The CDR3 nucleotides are TGTGCCAGCGGAAACAGGGGTCCGAACACTGAAGCTTTCTTT. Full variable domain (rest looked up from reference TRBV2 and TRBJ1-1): EPEVTQTPSHQVTQMGQEVILRCVPISNHLYFYWYRQILGQKVEFLVSFYNNEISEKSEIFDDQFSVERPDGSNFTLKIRSTKLEDSAMYFCASGNRGPNTEAFFGQGTRLTVV.

The CDR3 sequence is CASSLTGDGYTF. The DNA of the CDR3 is TGTGCCAGCTCACTGACAGGGGATGGCTACACCTTC. The V call is TRBV18, the J call TRBJ1-2; 8 nucleotides match TRBD1. Germline V gene sequence: CDR1 KGHSH, CDR2 LQKENI. With 4 bases clipped from V and 6 bases from J, the junction kept 1 base outside the gene matches. This CDR3 is 12 amino acids long.

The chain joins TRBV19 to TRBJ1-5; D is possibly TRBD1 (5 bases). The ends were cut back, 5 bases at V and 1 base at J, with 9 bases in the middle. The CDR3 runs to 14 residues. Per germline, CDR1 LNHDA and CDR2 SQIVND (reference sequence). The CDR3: CASSQGDSNQPQHF. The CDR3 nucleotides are TGTGCCAGTAGTCAAGGGGACAGCAATCAGCCCCAGCATTTT. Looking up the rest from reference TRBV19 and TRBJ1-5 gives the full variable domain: DGGITQSPKYLFRKEGQNVTLSCEQNLNHDAMYWYRQDPGQGLRLIYYSQIVNDFQKGDIAEGYSVSREKKESFPLTVTSAQKNPTAFYLCASSQGDSNQPQHFGDGTRLSIL.

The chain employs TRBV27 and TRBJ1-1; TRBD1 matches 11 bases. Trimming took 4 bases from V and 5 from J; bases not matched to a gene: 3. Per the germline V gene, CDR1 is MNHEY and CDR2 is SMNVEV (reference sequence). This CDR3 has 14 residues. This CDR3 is CASSWDRGSTEAFF. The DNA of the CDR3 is TGTGCCAGCAGTTGGGACAGGGGGTCTACTGAAGCTTTCTTT.

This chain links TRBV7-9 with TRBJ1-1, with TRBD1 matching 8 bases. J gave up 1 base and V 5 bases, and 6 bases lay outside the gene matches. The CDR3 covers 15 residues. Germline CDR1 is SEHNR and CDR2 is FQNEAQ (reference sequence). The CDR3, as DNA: TGTGCCAGCAGCCCCCGACAGGGGTCGAACACTGAAGCTTTCTTT. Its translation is CASSPRQGSNTEAFF.

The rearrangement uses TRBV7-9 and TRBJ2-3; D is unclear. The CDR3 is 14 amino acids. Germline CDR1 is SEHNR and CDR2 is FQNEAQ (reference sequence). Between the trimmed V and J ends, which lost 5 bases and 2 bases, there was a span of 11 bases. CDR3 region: CASSPTGYTDTQYF. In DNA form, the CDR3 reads TGTGCCAGCAGCCCGACGGGTTACACAGATACGCAGTATTTT.

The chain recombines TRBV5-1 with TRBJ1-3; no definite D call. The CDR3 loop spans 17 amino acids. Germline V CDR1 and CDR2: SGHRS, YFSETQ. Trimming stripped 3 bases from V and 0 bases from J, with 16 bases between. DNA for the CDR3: TGCGCCAGCAGCTACTACGGCCGGGCAGACTCTGGAAACACCATATATTTT. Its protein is CASSYYGRADSGNTIYF.

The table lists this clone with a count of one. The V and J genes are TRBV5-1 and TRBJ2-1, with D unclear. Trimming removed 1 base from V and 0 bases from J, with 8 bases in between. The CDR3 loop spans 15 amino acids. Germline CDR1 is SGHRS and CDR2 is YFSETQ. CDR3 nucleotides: TGCGCCAGCAGCTTGCGTGGCGGCTCCTACAATGAGCAGTTCTTC. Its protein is CASSLRGGSYNEQFF.

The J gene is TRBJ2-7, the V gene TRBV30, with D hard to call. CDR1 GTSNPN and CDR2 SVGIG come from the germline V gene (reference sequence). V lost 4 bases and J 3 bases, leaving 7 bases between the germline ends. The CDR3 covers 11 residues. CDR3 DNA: TGTGCCTGGAATGATAACTACGAGCAGTACTTC. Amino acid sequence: CAWNDNYEQYF.

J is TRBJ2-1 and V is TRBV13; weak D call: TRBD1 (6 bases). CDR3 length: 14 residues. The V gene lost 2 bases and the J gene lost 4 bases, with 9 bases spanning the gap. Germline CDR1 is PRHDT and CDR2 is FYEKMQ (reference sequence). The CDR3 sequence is CASSLRTGYNEQFF. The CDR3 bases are TGTGCCAGCAGCTTACGTACAGGGTACAATGAGCAGTTCTTC.

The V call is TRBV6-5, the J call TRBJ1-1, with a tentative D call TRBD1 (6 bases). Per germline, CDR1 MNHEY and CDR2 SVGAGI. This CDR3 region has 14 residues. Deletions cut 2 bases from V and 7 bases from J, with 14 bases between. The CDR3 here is CASSYPNRESEAFF. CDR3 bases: TGTGCCAGCAGTTACCCAAACAGGGAGAGTGAAGCTTTCTTT.

The CDR3 sequence is CASTNRERIQYF. CDR3 nucleotides: TGTGCCAGCACCAACAGGGAGCGCATTCAGTACTTC. The chain links TRBV6-5 to TRBJ2-4; D is perhaps TRBD1 (6 bases). CDR3 length: 12 residues. Trimming took 7 bases from V and 9 from J, leaving 13 bases between them. Germline V gives CDR1 MNHEY, CDR2 SVGAGI.

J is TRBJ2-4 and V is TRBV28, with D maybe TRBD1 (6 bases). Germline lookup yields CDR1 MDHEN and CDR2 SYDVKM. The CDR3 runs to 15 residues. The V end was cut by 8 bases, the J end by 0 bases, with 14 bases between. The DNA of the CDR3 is TGTGCCAGCGCGAAGGGACAACTAGCCAAAAACATTCAGTACTTC. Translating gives CASAKGQLAKNIQYF.